This entry lists 12 T cell receptor beta chains sequenced from one sample in a study of beta chain features in type 1 diabetes. Study results and limitations: People with Type 1 diabetes carried modestly yet significantly shorter TCRB CDR3s in all four CD4+ subsets.

The investigators reverse transcribed all of the isolated RNA, so they sequenced expressed TCRB transcripts. This table comes from immunoSEQ multiplex PCR, and its TCRdb copy is limited to in-frame clones, with some not included. The sample consists of 300,000 or so clones, approximately 10% of them appearing once. Antigens of these TCRs are unknown. Sequencing input: central memory CD4+ T cells from blood. All receptors derive from a man younger than 40 with type 1 diabetes.

This clone was recorded a few times. The chain joins TRBV28 to TRBJ2-5; 9 bases align to TRBD1. Germline CDR1 is MDHEN and CDR2 is SYDVKM. J gave up 6 bases and V 6 bases, and 11 bases lay outside the gene matches. CDR3 length: 15 amino acids. CDR3 DNA sequence: TGTGCCAGCAGCTTCGGGACAGGGAGGGGAAAGACCCAGTACTTC. Its protein is CASSFGTGRGKTQYF.

This clone was seen a handful of times. CDR3 sequence reads: CATSRDHRDQPQHF. As DNA, the CDR3 is TGTGCCACCAGCAGAGATCACAGGGATCAGCCCCAGCATTTT. The rearrangement links TRBV15 to TRBJ1-5; perhaps TRBD1 as D (6 bases). Germline V gene sequence: CDR1 LNHNV, CDR2 YYDKDF (reference sequence). V gave up 0 bases and J gave up 5 bases, with 8 bases separating them. The CDR3 runs 14 residues.

Regarding this clone: Distinct nucleotide sequences in the sample also encode this CDR3. J is TRBJ2-6 and V is TRBV11-2; D might be TRBD2 (5 bases). The germline V gene has CDR1 SGHAT and CDR2 FQNNGV. This CDR3 contains 15 residues. The V end lost 0 bases, the J end lost 2 bases, and 5 bases lay between the germline ends. The DNA for the CDR3 is TGTGCCAGCAGCTTAGACGGGACTGGGGCCAACGTCCTGACTTTC. This gives the protein CASSLDGTGANVLTF. The full variable domain, completed using reference TRBV11-2 and TRBJ2-6, is EAGVAQSPRYKIIEKRQSVAFWCNPISGHATLYWYQQILGQGPKLLIQFQNNGVVDDSQLPKDRFSAERLKGVDSTLKIQPAKLEDSAVYLCASSLDGTGANVLTFGAGSRLTVL.

The genes are TRBV5-1 and TRBJ2-1; maybe TRBD2 (5 bases). Germline loops: CDR1 SGHRS, CDR2 YFSETQ. The CDR3 totals 14 residues. Trimming stripped 4 bases from V and 9 bases from J, with 17 bases between. CDR3 DNA sequence: TGCGCCAGCAGCGCCCAACTAGAATCCGGTGAGCAGTTCTTC. It is translated as CASSAQLESGEQFF.

The chain is built from TRBV21-1 and TRBJ2-4. TRBV21-1 is recorded as a pseudogene. The CDR3 totals 16 residues. The CDR3 bases are TGTGCCAGCAGCAAAGTGACGACCCTAGCCAAAAACATTCAGTACTTC. The encoded protein is CASSKVTTLAKNIQYF.

This clone came up a few times. The V gene is TRBV29-1, the J gene TRBJ1-2; 8 positions match TRBD1. V dropped 6 bases and J dropped 8; count of bases not matched to a gene: 8. The CDR3 sequence is 12 residues long. Per germline, CDR1 SQVTM and CDR2 ANQGSEA. The chain's CDR3 is CSVERQGYGYTF. The CDR3, as DNA: TGCAGCGTCGAGCGACAGGGGTACGGCTACACCTTC.

The sample holds many counts of this clone. The chain combines TRBV28 with TRBJ2-5; D is perhaps TRBD2 (5 bases). Germline loops: CDR1 MDHEN, CDR2 SYDVKM. The CDR3 sequence is 15 residues long. Deletions cut 2 bases from V and 4 bases from J, with 14 bases between. The CDR3 here is CASSLGGLGGETQYF. Written as DNA, the CDR3 is TGTGCCAGCAGTTTAGGAGGATTGGGCGGAGAGACCCAGTACTTC.

This clone is a singleton in its sample. The chain uses TRBV5-4 and TRBJ1-2; a weak D match, TRBD1 (5 bases). CDR1 is SGHNT and CDR2 is YYREEE in the germline V gene (reference sequence). Trimming cost V 1 base and J 7 bases, with 14 bases left between them. CDR3 length equals 14 residues. The CDR3 region has the DNA TGTGCCAGCAGCTTGCCCACAGGAGTCAGTGGCTACACCTTC. It translates to CASSLPTGVSGYTF.

This sequence joins TRBV7-9 and TRBJ2-3; tentative D call: TRBD2 (6 bases). V lost 4 bases, J lost 0 bases, and 14 bases lay in between. The CDR3 is made up of 16 amino acids. Germline V gene lookup returns CDR1 SEHNR and CDR2 FQNEAQ (reference sequence). Here the CDR3 DNA reads TGTGCCAGCAGCTCCCAGGACGGGGGAAGCACAGATACGCAGTATTTT. Protein sequence: CASSSQDGGSTDTQYF.

The chain combines TRBV28 with TRBJ1-2; D is ambiguous. CDR1 is MDHEN and CDR2 is SYDVKM in the germline V gene. This CDR3 contains 11 residues. V was pared by 5 bases and J by 11 bases, with 12 bases between. The CDR3 here is CASSNDGRYTF. Here the CDR3 DNA reads TGTGCCAGCAGTAATGACGGACGTTACACCTTC.

The rearrangement uses TRBV4-1 and TRBJ2-3; D remains unclear. The CDR3 loop spans 19 amino acids. The V gene's germline CDR1 is MGHRA and CDR2 YSYEKL. Trimming removed 4 bases from V and 1 base from J, with 24 bases in between. The CDR3 bases are TGCGCCAGCAGCCCCGATATACTGAACCGCGAGAGAGGCACAGATACGCAGTATTTT. This gives the protein CASSPDILNRERGTDTQYF.

This clone was picked up many times. V usage is TRBV4-1 and J usage is TRBJ2-3, with D tentatively TRBD2 (5 bases). The CDR3 is 14 residues long. Germline CDR1 reads MGHRA; CDR2 reads YSYEKL. The V and J ends lost 0 bases and 5 bases respectively, with 9 bases between them. CDR3 loop: CASSQEAGGDTQYF. CDR3 DNA sequence: TGCGCCAGCAGCCAAGAGGCCGGAGGAGATACGCAGTATTTT.